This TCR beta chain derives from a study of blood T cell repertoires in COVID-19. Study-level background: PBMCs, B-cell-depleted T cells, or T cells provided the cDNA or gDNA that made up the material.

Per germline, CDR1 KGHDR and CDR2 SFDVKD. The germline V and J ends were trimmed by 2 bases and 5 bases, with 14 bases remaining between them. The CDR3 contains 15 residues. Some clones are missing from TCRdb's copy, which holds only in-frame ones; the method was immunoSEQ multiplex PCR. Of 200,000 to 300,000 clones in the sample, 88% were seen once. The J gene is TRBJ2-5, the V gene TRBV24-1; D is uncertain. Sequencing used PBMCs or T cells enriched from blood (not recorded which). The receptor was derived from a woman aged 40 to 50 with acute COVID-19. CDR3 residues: CATSDSTPTSETQYF. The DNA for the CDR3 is TGTGCCACCAGTGATTCGACACCTACGAGCGAGACCCAGTACTTC.